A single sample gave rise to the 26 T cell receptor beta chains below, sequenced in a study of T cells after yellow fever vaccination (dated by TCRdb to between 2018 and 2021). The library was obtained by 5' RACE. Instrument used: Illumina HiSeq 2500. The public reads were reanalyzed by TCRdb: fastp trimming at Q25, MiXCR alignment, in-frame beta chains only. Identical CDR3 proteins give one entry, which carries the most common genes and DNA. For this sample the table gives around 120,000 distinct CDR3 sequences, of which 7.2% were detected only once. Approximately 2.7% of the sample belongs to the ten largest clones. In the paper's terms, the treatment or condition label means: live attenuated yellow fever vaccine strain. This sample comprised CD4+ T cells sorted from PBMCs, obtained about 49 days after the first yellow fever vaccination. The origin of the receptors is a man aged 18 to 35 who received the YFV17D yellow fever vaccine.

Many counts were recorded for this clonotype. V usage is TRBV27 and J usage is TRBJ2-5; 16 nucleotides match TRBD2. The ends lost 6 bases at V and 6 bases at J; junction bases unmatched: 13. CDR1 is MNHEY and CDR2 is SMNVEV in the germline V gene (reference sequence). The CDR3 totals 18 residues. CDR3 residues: CASSPQGLAGGYVKTQYF. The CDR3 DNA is TGTGCCAGCAGCCCGCAGGGACTAGCGGGGGGGTATGTTAAGACCCAGTACTTC.

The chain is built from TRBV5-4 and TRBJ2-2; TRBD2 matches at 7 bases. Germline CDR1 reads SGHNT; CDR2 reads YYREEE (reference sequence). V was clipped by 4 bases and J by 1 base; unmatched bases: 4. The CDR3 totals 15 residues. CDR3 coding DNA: TGTGCCAGCAGCCCAGCGGGGTTGAACACCGGGGAGCTGTTTTTT. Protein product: CASSPAGLNTGELFF.

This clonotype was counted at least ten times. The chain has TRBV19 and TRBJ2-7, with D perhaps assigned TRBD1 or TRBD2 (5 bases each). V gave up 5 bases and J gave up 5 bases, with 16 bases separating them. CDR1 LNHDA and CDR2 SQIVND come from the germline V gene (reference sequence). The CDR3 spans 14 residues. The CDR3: CASSRGDGGDEQYF. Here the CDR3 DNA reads TGTGCCAGTAGTCGTGGGGACGGTGGCGACGAGCAGTACTTC.

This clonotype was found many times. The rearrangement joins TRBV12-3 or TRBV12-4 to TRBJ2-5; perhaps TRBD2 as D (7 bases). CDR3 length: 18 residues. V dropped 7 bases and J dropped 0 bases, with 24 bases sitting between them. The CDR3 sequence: CASTKGSRRGPYQETQYF. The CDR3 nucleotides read TGTGCCAGCACCAAGGGCAGTAGGCGGGGGCCGTACCAAGAGACCCAGTACTTC.

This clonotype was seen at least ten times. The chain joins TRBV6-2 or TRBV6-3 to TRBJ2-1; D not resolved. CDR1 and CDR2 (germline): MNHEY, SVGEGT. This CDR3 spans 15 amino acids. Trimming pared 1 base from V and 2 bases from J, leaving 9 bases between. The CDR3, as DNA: TGTGCCAGCAGTTACTTGGGCGGCCCCTACAATGAGCAGTTCTTC. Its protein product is CASSYLGGPYNEQFF.

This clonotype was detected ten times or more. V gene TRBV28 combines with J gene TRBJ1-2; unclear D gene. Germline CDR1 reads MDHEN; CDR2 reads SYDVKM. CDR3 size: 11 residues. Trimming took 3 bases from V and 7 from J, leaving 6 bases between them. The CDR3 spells CASSLGFGYTF. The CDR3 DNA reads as TGTGCCAGCAGTTTGGGTTTTGGCTACACCTTC.

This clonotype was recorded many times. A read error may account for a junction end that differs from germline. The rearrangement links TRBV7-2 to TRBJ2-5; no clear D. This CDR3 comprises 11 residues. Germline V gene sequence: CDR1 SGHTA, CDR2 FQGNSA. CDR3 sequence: CASSLQGTQYF. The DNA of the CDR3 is TGTGCCAGCAGCCTGCAAGGGACCCAGTACTTC.

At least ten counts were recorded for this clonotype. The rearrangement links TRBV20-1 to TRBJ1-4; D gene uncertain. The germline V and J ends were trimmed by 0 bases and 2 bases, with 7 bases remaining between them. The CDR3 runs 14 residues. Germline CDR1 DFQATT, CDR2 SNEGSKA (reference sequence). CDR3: CSARDRVTNEKLFF. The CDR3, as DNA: TGCAGTGCTAGAGACCGAGTCACTAATGAAAAACTGTTTTTT.

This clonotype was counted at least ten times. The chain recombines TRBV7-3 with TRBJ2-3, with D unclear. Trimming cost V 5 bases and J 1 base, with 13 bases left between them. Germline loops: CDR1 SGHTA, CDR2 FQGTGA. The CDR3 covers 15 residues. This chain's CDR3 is CASSPEPVGTDTQYF. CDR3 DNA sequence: TGTGCCAGCAGCCCTGAGCCCGTTGGCACAGATACGCAGTATTTT.

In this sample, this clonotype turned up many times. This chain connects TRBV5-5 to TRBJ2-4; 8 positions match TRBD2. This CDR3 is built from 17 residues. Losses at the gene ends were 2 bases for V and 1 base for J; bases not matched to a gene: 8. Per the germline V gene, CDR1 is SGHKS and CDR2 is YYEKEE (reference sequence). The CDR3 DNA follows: TGTGCCAGCAGCTTCAACTCGGGGGGGGCTGCCAAAAACATTCAGTACTTC. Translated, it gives CASSFNSGGAAKNIQYF.

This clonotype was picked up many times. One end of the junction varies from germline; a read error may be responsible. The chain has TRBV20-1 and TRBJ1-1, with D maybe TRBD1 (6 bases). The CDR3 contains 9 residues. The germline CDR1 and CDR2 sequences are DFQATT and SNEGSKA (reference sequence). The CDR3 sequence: CSASVGASF. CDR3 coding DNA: TGCAGTGCTAGCGTGGGGGCGTCCTTT.

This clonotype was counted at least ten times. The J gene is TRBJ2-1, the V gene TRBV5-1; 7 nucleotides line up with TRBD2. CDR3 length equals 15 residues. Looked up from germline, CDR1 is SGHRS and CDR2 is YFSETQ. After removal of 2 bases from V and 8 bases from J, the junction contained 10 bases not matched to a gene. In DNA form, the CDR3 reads TGCGCCAGCAGCTTTGGGCGGGAGAGCCTTGATGAGCAGTTCTTC. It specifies CASSFGRESLDEQFF.

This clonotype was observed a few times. The CDR3 bases are TGTGCCAGCAGTTTTACTTGGGATTCGGACAGGATAACCACCGGGGAGCTGTTTTTT. This sequence encodes CASSFTWDSDRITTGELFF. The chain joins TRBV12-3 or TRBV12-4 to TRBJ2-2; 7 positions agree with TRBD1. Losses at the gene ends were 3 bases for V and 4 bases for J; bases not matched to a gene: 17. This CDR3 spans 19 amino acids.

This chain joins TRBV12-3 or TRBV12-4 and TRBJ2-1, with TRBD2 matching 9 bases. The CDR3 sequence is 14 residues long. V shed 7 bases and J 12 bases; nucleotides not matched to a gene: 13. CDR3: CASNRGGERGTQFF. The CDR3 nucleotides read TGTGCCAGCAACCGCGGGGGGGAGCGGGGGACGCAGTTCTTC.

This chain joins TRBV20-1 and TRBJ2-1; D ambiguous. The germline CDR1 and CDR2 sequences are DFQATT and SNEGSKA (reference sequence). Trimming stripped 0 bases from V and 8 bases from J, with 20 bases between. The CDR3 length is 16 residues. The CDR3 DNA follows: TGCAGTGCTAGAGATTTTCGAAACCAGCCCCAGGATGAGCAGTTCTTC. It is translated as CSARDFRNQPQDEQFF.

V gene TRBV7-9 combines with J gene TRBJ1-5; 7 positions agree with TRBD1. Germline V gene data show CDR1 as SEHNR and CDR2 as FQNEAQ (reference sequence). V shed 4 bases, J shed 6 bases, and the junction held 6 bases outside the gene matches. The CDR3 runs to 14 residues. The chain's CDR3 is CASSSTGKGQPQHF. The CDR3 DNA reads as TGTGCCAGCAGCTCGACAGGGAAGGGTCAGCCCCAGCATTTT.

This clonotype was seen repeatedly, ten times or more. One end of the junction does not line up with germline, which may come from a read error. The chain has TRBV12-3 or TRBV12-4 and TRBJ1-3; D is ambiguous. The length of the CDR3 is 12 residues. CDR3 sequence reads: CASKNRRPNPVF. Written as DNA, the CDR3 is TGTGCCAGCAAAAACCGGCGGCCGAACCCAGTTTTT.

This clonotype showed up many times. The CDR3 protein is CASSLRVLGQFF. In DNA, the CDR3 is TGTGCCAGCAGTTTAAGGGTCTTGGGGCAGTTCTTC. The chain carries TRBV12-3 or TRBV12-4 and TRBJ2-1; D unclear. The V gene lost 2 bases and the J gene lost 12 bases, with 11 bases spanning the gap. CDR3 length: 12 amino acids.

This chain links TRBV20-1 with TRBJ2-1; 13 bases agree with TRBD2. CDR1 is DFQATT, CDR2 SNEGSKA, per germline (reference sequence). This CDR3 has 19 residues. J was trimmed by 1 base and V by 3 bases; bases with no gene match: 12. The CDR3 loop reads CSASRRPGLAGNSYNEQFF. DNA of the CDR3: TGCAGTGCTAGTCGTCGACCGGGACTAGCGGGAAATTCCTACAATGAGCAGTTCTTC.

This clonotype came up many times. CDR3 coding DNA: TGCGCCAGCAGCCAAGATAACGCGTACAGGGGCTATGGCTACACCTTC. Translating gives CASSQDNAYRGYGYTF. The rearrangement uses TRBV4-3 and TRBJ1-2, with 7 bases matching TRBD1. CDR1 LGHNA and CDR2 YSLEER come from the germline V gene. The CDR3 covers 16 residues. Trimming removed 0 bases from V and 4 bases from J; junction bases left unmatched: 8.

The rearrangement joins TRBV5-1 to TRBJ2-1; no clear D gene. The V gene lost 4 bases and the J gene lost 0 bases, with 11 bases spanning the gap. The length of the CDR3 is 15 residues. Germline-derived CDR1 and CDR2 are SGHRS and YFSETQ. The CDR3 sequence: CASSQIPYSYNEQFF. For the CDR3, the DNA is TGCGCCAGCAGCCAGATTCCGTACTCCTACAATGAGCAGTTCTTC.

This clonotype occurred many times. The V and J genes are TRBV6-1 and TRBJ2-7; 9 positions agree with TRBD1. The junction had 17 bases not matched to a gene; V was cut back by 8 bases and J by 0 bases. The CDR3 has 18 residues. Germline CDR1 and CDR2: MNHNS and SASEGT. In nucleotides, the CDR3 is TGTGCCAGCCGGACCCCCTTCGGCGGGACAGGGTACTCCTACGAGCAGTACTTC. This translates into CASRTPFGGTGYSYEQYF.

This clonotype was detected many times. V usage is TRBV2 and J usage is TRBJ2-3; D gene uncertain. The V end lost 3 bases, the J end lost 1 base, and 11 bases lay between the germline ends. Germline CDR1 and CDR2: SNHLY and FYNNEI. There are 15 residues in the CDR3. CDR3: CASSDPRSGTDTQYF. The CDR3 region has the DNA TGTGCCAGCAGTGATCCCCGGTCAGGCACAGATACGCAGTATTTT.

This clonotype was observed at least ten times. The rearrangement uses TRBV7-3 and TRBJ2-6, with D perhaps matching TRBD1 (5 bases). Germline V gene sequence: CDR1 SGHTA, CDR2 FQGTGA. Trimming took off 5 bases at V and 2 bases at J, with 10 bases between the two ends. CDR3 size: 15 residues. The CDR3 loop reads CASSPQGAGANVLTF. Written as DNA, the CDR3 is TGTGCCAGCAGCCCGCAGGGTGCTGGGGCCAACGTCCTGACTTTC.

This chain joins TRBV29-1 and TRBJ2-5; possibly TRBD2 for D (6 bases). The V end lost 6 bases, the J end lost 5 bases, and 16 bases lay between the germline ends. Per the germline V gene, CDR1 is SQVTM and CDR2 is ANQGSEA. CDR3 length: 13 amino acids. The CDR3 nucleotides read TGCAGCGTACGCCTCGGAGGGTCGGAGACCCAGTACTTC. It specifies CSVRLGGSETQYF.

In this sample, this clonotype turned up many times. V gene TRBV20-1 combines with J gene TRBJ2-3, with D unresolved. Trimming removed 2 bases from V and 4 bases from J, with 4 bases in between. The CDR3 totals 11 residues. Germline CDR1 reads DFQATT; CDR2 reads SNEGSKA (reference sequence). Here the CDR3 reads CSARMADTQYF. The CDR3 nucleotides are TGCAGTGCTAGAATGGCAGATACGCAGTATTTT.